These T cell receptor beta chains were read from a single sample in a study of CD8+CD57+ T cells in acquired aplastic anemia. From the reads, TCRdb called clonotypes with MiXCR, one entry per CDR3 protein. The repertoire has fewer than 300,000 distinct CDR3 sequences, 70% to 85% of them found once; the top ten carry 35% to 50%. The material sequenced was sorted CD4+, CD8+, or CD8+CD57+ T cells (not recorded which) from PBMCs. These receptors were taken from a human donor with aplastic anemia. Both conserved end residues are part of each CDR3. Each record gives: J gene, V gene, clone size, D gene, CDR3 protein, CDR3 DNA. The D gene is left open where the match is weak. The size field is filled for only some rows; it gives once, few, many or a size class.

>TRBJ2-2|TRBV12-3/TRBV12-4|few|.
CASSFTDPRELFF
TGTGCCAGCAGCTTTACCGACCCCCGGGAGCTGTTTTTT
>TRBJ2-3|TRBV7-8|.|.
CASSFHRDGEAQSF
TGTGCCAGCAGCTTTCATCGGGACGGGGAAGCCCAGTCCTTT
>TRBJ1-1|TRBV19|.|.
CASSLALTAYTEEFF
TGTGCCAGCAGCTTAGCTCTAACAGCCTACACTGAGGAGTTCTTC
>TRBJ2-3|TRBV10-2|.|.
CASSETGVADTQYF
TGCGCCAGCAGTGAGACAGGAGTTGCAGATACGCAGTATTTT
>TRBJ2-3|TRBV2|.|TRBD2
CSSGGGGSDTQYF
TGTAGCAGCGGAGGCGGGGGTTCAGATACGCAGTATTTT
>TRBJ2-3|TRBV14|.|TRBD1
CASSLATGWNTQYF
TGTGCCAGCAGCTTAGCGACAGGGTGGAACACTCAGTATTTT
>TRBJ1-1|TRBV9|.|TRBD1
CASSLDPTGNQEAFF
TGTGCCAGCAGCTTAGATCCGACAGGGAACCAGGAAGCTTTCTTT
>TRBJ1-6|TRBV7-3|once|TRBD1
CASSQAGGVSPHLF
TGTGCCAGCAGCCAAGCAGGGGGTGTGTCTCCCCACCTCTTT
>TRBJ2-3|TRBV7-3|.|TRBD2
CASSSSGAWEETHF
TGTGCCAGCAGCTCTAGCGGAGCTTGGGAAGAGACGCATTTT
>TRBJ1-6|TRBV7-9|.|.
CASSLGKGGYSSQLHF
TGTGCCAGCAGCTTGGGGAAGGGCGGCTATAGTTCACAGCTCCACTTT
>TRBJ2-5|TRBV7-3|.|.
CASSLRSYKSPLHF
TGTGCCAGCAGCTTGAGGTCCTACAAATCACCCCTCCACTTC
>TRBJ1-2|TRBV7-3|.|.
CASSRRDKGLDYGYTF
TGTGCCAGCAGCAGACGGGACAAGGGCTTGGACTATGGCTACACCTTC
>TRBJ2-1|TRBV5-1|.|.
CASSFDGVTNEQFF
TGCGCCAGCAGCTTCGACGGGGTAACCAATGAGCAGTTCTTC
>TRBJ2-1|TRBV7-9|.|TRBD1
CASSLTGGADYEQFF
TGTGCCAGCAGCTTGACAGGGGGCGCCGACTATGAGCAGTTCTTC
>TRBJ2-3|TRBV7-9|.|.
CASSFQGSRDTDDF
TGTGCCAGCAGCTTTCAAGGAAGCCGGGATACCGATGATTTT
>TRBJ2-1|TRBV11-1|.|.
CASSIHPDYPYNEQFF
TGTGCCAGCAGTATACATCCGGACTACCCATACAATGAGCAGTTCTTC
>TRBJ1-2|TRBV7-2|.|.
CASSLGAGVTDNQYTF
TGTGCCAGCAGCTTAGGTGCGGGCGTCACCGATAATCAGTACACCTTC
>TRBJ2-1|TRBV7-9|.|TRBD2
CASSVSSGGVFDEQFF
TGTGCCAGCAGCGTTTCTAGCGGGGGGGTTTTCGATGAGCAGTTCTTC
>TRBJ1-6|TRBV7-8|.|.
CASSLGGGAYKSYLHF
TGTGCCAGCAGCTTGGGGGGGGGTGCCTATAAGTCGTATCTCCACTTT
>TRBJ1-6|TRBV7-2|.|.
CASSLKAALGNSPLHF
TGTGCCAGCAGCTTAAAGGCGGCCCTCGGCAATTCACCCCTCCACTTT
>TRBJ2-6|TRBV7-3|.|.
CASSRGRGDPRASVLTF
TGTGCCAGCAGCAGAGGCAGGGGAGATCCTAGGGCCAGTGTCCTGACTTTC